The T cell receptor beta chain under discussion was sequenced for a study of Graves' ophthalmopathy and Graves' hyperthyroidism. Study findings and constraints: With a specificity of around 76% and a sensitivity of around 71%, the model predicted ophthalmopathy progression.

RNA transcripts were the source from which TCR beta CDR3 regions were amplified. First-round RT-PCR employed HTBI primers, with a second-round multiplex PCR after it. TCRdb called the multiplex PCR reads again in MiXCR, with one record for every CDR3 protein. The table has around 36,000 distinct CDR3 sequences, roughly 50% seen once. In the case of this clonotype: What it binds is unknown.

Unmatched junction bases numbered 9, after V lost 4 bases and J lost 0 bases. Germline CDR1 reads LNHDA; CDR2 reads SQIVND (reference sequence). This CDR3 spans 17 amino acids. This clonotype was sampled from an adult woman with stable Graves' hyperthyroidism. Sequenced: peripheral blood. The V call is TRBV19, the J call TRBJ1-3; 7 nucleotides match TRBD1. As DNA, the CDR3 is TGTGCCAGTAGTACTTCGACAGGGAGCCCCTCTGGAAACACCATATATTTT. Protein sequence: CASSTSTGSPSGNTIYF.